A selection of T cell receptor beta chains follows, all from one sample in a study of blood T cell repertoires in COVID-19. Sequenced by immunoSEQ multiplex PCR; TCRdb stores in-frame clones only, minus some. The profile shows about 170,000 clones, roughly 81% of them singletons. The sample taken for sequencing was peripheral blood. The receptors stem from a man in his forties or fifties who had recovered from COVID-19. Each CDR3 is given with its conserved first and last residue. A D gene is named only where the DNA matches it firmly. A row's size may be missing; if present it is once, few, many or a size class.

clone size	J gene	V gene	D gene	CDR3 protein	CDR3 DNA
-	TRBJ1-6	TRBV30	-	CAWSRENSPLHF	TGTGCCTGGAGCCGGGAAAATTCACCCCTCCACTTT
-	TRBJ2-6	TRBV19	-	CASRNRASGANVLTF	TGTGCCAGTAGGAACAGGGCGTCGGGGGCCAACGTCCTGACTTTC
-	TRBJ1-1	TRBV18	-	CASSPRRNTEAFF	TGTGCCAGCTCACCGCGAAGGAACACTGAAGCTTTCTTT
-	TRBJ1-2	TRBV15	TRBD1	CATSRDYETGVIYGYTF	TGTGCCACCAGCAGAGACTACGAGACAGGGGTTATCTATGGCTACACCTTC
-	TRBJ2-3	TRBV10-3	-	CATLDSSSTDTQYF	TGTGCCACCTTAGACAGTTCTAGCACAGATACGCAGTATTTT
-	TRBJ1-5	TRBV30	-	CAWSVQSNQPQHF	TGTGCCTGGAGTGTACAGAGCAATCAGCCCCAGCATTTT
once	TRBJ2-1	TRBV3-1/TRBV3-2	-	CASSQAGHRMYNEQFF	TGTGCCAGCAGCCAAGCGGGACATAGAATGTACAATGAGCAGTTCTTC
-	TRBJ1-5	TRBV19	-	CASKFTENSNQPQHF	TGTGCCAGTAAGTTTACAGAAAATAGCAATCAGCCCCAGCATTTT
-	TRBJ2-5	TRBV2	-	CASSVGRAGKETQYF	TGTGCCAGCAGTGTGGGTAGGGCGGGGAAAGAGACCCAGTACTTC
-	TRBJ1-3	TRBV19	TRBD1	CASSVLGQGASGNTIYF	TGTGCCAGTAGTGTCTTGGGACAGGGGGCTTCTGGAAACACCATATATTTT
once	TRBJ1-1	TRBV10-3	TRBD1	CAISPGGDNTEAFF	TGTGCCATCAGTCCAGGGGGCGATAACACTGAAGCTTTCTTT